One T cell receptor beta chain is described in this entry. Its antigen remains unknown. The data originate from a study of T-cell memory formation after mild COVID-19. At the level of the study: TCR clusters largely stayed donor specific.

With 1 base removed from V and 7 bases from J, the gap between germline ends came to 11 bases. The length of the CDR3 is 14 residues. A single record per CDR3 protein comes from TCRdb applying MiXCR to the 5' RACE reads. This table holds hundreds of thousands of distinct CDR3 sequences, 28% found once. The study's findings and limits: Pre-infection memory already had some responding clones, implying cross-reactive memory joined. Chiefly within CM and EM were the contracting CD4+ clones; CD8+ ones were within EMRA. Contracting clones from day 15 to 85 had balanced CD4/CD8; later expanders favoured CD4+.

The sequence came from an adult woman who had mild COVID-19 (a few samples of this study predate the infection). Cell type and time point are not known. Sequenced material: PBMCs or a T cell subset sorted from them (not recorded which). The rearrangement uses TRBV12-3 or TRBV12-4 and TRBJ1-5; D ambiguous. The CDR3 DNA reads TGTGCCAGCAGTTTAGGAGGAGGGCGACAGCCCCAGCATTTT. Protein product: CASSLGGGRQPQHF.